This T cell receptor beta chain was retrieved from a study of blood T cell repertoires in COVID-19. On the study more broadly: The United States, Italy and Spain provided the acute and convalescent COVID-19 samples. Sources were T cells, B-cell-depleted T cells, or PBMCs; the material itself was cDNA or gDNA.

Repertoires were generated with immunoSEQ multiplex PCR, while TCRdb's copy carries only in-frame clones and drops some. The data hold about 260,000 clones, with approximately 89% observed a single time. Per the germline V gene, CDR1 is SNHLY and CDR2 is FYNNEI. With 5 bases clipped from V and 2 bases from J, the junction kept 8 bases outside the gene matches. The CDR3 loop spans 15 amino acids. Cohort placement rested on clinical history that participants reported themselves. The sample taken for sequencing was PBMCs or T cells enriched from blood (not recorded which). The J gene is TRBJ1-2, the V gene TRBV2; TRBD1 aligns across 7 bases. The receptor was isolated from a man aged 40-49 years who had been exposed to COVID-19. The CDR3 sequence is CASSLGQTKNYGYTF. The CDR3 coding sequence is TGTGCCAGCAGTTTGGGACAGACTAAAAACTATGGCTACACCTTC.